The rows below give T cell receptor beta chains drawn from one sample of a study of regulatory T cells in long-lasting Graves disease. TCRdb passed the multiplex PCR reads through MiXCR, listing each CDR3 protein once. Here the sample spans about 420,000 distinct CDR3 sequences, about 17% being singletons. These data were also reused for a study on T cells in Graves' hyperthyroidism and ophthalmopathy.

The sample was peripheral blood mononuclear cells (PBMCs), taken at new diagnosis, from a patient treated with antithyroid drugs. The source is a woman younger than 30 with Graves disease. The CDR3 runs from the conserved cysteine through the conserved F or W. The order of the fields is D gene, clone size, J gene, V gene, CDR3 DNA, CDR3 protein. The D gene is left open where the match is weak. Expanded clones are given a class, and other clones once, few, many or no size at all.

TRBD1 | NA | TRBJ2-7 | TRBV6-2/TRBV6-3 | TGTGCCAGCAGTTCCGACAGGGGGCGGGTGTACGAGCAGTACTTC | CASSSDRGRVYEQYF
NA | many | TRBJ2-7 | TRBV28 | TGTGCCAGCAGTAACTCGCAAAAGCAGTACTTC | CASSNSQKQYF
NA | many | TRBJ2-5 | TRBV28 | TGTGCCAGCAGTAAAACCCGGTTACCGAAGGGAGAGACCCAGTACTTC | CASSKTRLPKGETQYF
TRBD1 | NA | TRBJ2-1 | TRBV4-1 | TGCGCCAGCAGCCGGAACGAAAAGACAGGGGCCTACAATGAGCAGTTCTTC | CASSRNEKTGAYNEQFF
TRBD1 | many | TRBJ1-1 | TRBV28 | TGTGCCAGCAGTTTATCAGGACAGGGATTGCTCGGAACCACTGAAGCTTTCTTT | CASSLSGQGLLGTTEAFF
TRBD2 | many | TRBJ2-1 | TRBV20-1 | TGCAGTGCCAAAGCCCGGGCTAGCGGGAACTATGAGCAGTTCTTC | CSAKARASGNYEQFF
NA | many | TRBJ2-7 | TRBV28 | TGTGCCAGCGTAAAGGGCAACTCCTACGAGCAGTACTTC | CASVKGNSYEQYF
NA | NA | TRBJ2-1 | TRBV5-6 | TGTGCCAGCAACTCCCGCCCCGGGGCGCGGGAGCAGTTCTTC | CASNSRPGAREQFF
NA | NA | TRBJ2-2 | TRBV28 | TGTGCCAGCAGCAATATTCCAGGGAATGGACCCGGGGAGCTGTTTTTT | CASSNIPGNGPGELFF
TRBD1 | once | TRBJ1-5 | TRBV6-1 | TGTGCCAGCAGTCCAGGGGGTCAAGGCAATCAGCCCCAGCATTTT | CASSPGGQGNQPQHF